The 13 T cell receptor beta chains reported below all come from one sample, sequenced in a study of regulatory T cells in long-lasting Graves disease. TCR beta libraries were built with iRepertoire HTBI primers and Arm-PCR of CDR3 regions. TCRdb recomputed calls from the multiplex PCR reads with MiXCR, one row per CDR3 protein. This table holds under 300,000 distinct CDR3 sequences, about 17% found once. The time point is: newly diagnosed GD, antithyroid drugs for less than 3 months. The TCR library was made from RNA that had been extracted from PBMCs in TRIzol. This material consisted of peripheral blood mononuclear cells (PBMCs), taken at new diagnosis, from a patient treated with antithyroid drugs. Receptor source: a female donor with Graves disease.

This clonotype was seen ten or more times. The rearrangement uses TRBV11-2 and TRBJ1-5; D is uncertain. Germline lookup yields CDR1 SGHAT and CDR2 FQNNGV. V lost 1 base and J lost 3, with 10 bases in between. This CDR3 is 15 amino acids long. CDR3 amino acids: CASSLGPEVNQPQHF. CDR3 coding DNA: TGTGCCAGCAGCTTAGGTCCGGAGGTCAATCAGCCCCAGCATTTT.

This clonotype was seen ten or more times. The chain uses TRBV11-2 and TRBJ2-3; D remains unclear. CDR1 is SGHAT and CDR2 is FQNNGV in the germline V gene. The CDR3 totals 13 residues. Trimming shortened V by 0 bases and J by 4 bases, and 5 bases separated the two germline ends. The CDR3 coding sequence is TGTGCCAGCAGCTTAGAGATCCCAGATACGCAGTATTTT. This encodes CASSLEIPDTQYF.

This clonotype was seen repeatedly, ten times or more. The V and J genes are TRBV11-2 and TRBJ2-7, with D tentatively TRBD1 (6 bases). Trimming took 5 bases from V and 5 from J, leaving 16 bases between them. Germline assignment: CDR1 SGHAT and CDR2 FQNNGV. The CDR3 is 14 residues long. CDR3 in amino acids: CASSDAGARHEQYF. For the CDR3, the DNA is TGTGCCAGCAGCGACGCAGGGGCGAGGCACGAGCAGTACTTC.

This clonotype was counted many times. The chain uses TRBV20-1 and TRBJ2-3; no clear D. CDR3 length equals 15 residues. V was cut by 1 base and J by 4 bases, with 15 bases left in between. Germline CDR1 and CDR2: DFQATT and SNEGSKA (reference sequence). CDR3 sequence: CSARGRGFSPDTQYF. CDR3 coding DNA: TGCAGTGCTAGAGGTAGAGGATTTTCCCCAGATACGCAGTATTTT.

This clonotype has a count of ten or more. This sequence joins TRBV28 and TRBJ2-7, with 9 bases matching TRBD1. From germline, CDR1 is MDHEN and CDR2 SYDVKM. Unmatched junction bases numbered 11, after V lost 1 base and J lost 13 bases. This CDR3 spans 14 amino acids. CDR3 DNA sequence: TGTGCCAGCAGTTTATATGGGGTCGACAGGGGGATCTACTTC. It encodes CASSLYGVDRGIYF.

This clonotype appeared many times. The chain carries TRBV27 and TRBJ1-5; perhaps TRBD1 as D (5 bases). CDR3 length equals 13 residues. V was shortened by 6 bases and J by 4 bases, with 10 bases between the two germline ends. Germline V gene lookup returns CDR1 MNHEY and CDR2 SMNVEV (reference sequence). The CDR3 spells CASSSTENQPQHF. DNA for the CDR3: TGTGCCAGCAGCTCGACAGAAAATCAGCCCCAGCATTTT.

This clonotype was detected many times. The gene calls are TRBV12-3 or TRBV12-4 and TRBJ2-3; 9 bases are a match to TRBD1. V dropped 5 bases and J dropped 4; count of bases not matched to a gene: 7. The CDR3 runs 15 residues. The CDR3 here is CASSPTGQGADTQYF. The CDR3 nucleotides read TGTGCCAGCAGTCCGACGGGACAGGGTGCAGATACGCAGTATTTT.

This clonotype was seen repeatedly, ten times or more. Here the CDR3 reads CSARDTLVEETQYF. The CDR3, as DNA: TGCAGTGCTAGAGATACTCTTGTGGAAGAGACCCAGTACTTC. This chain connects TRBV20-1 to TRBJ2-5; D is undetermined. There are 14 residues in the CDR3. The germline CDR1 and CDR2 sequences are DFQATT and SNEGSKA (reference sequence). V was shortened by 0 bases and J by 3 bases, with 11 bases between the two germline ends.

The sample holds many counts of this clonotype. V is TRBV20-1 and J is TRBJ1-3; D uncertain. V was pared by 4 bases and J by 4 bases, with 14 bases between. Germline V gene lookup returns CDR1 DFQATT and CDR2 SNEGSKA (reference sequence). The CDR3 spans 14 residues. CDR3 in amino acids: CSATPRLAGNTIYF. In DNA form, the CDR3 reads TGCAGTGCTACCCCCAGACTTGCGGGAAACACCATATATTTT.

This clonotype was seen ten or more times. The gene calls are TRBV2 and TRBJ2-7; D is unresolved. V was cut by 5 bases and J by 2 bases, with 10 bases left in between. From germline, CDR1 is SNHLY and CDR2 FYNNEI. The CDR3 has 13 residues. The CDR3, as DNA: TGTGCCAGCAGTTTCGGGTACACCTACGAGCAGTACTTC. This codes for CASSFGYTYEQYF.

As to this clonotype: A far more abundant clone sits one base away, making this likely a read error. This chain connects TRBV2 to TRBJ2-7; 7 bases agree with TRBD1. Trimming at V came to 8 bases and at J to 7 bases, leaving 11 bases not matched to a gene. Germline V lookup: CDR1 SNHLY, CDR2 FYNNEI. The CDR3 covers 13 residues. The CDR3 DNA reads as TGTGCCAGCCGGCAGGGGGTGGGCAATGAGCAGTACTTC. Its translation is CASRQGVGNEQYF. Combining the CDR3 with reference TRBV2 and TRBJ2-7 gives the whole variable domain EPEVTQTPSHQVTQMGQEVILRCVPISNHLYFYWYRQILGQKVEFLVSFYNNEISEKSEIFDDQFSVERPDGSNFTLKIRSTKLEDSAMYFCASRQGVGNEQYFGPGTRLTVT.

This clonotype was observed many times. The J gene is TRBJ2-1, the V gene TRBV9, with D maybe TRBD1 (6 bases). The CDR3 loop spans 16 amino acids. Germline CDR1 and CDR2: SGDLS and YYNGEE. V lost 5 bases and J 9 bases, leaving 24 bases between the germline ends. The CDR3: CASSKGGHGLPGEQFF. The CDR3 DNA is TGTGCCAGCAGTAAAGGGGGACACGGACTGCCCGGTGAGCAGTTCTTC.

The table lists this clonotype with many counts. This rearrangement joins TRBV7-2 to TRBJ1-1, with D hard to call. The CDR3 totals 13 residues. Trimming removed 6 bases from V and 0 bases from J, with 8 bases in between. Per germline, CDR1 SGHTA and CDR2 FQGNSA. In DNA form, the CDR3 reads TGTGCCAGCAGTTCAACAATGAACACTGAAGCTTTCTTT. This encodes CASSSTMNTEAFF.